These T cell receptor beta chains were read from a single sample in a study of CD8 T cells in Susac syndrome. One entry per CDR3 protein, called by TCRdb with MiXCR from the immunoSEQ multiplex PCR reads. The table lists 150,000 or so distinct CDR3 sequences, 90% to 95% of them singletons. Specimen: CD4+ T cells from PBMCs. All receptors derive from a human donor in good health. The CDR3 runs from the conserved cysteine through the conserved F or W. D genes are given only for firm matches. Clone size is shown for a subset of rows, as once, few, many or a class of expanded clone.

>.|TRBJ1-1|.|TRBV10-3
CAIRRSQGPNTEAFF
TGTGCCATCAGGCGGTCGCAGGGGCCCAACACTGAAGCTTTCTTT
>.|TRBJ1-2|.|TRBV24-1
CATSDDKLGYTF
TGTGCCACCAGTGATGACAAGTTGGGCTACACCTTC
>.|TRBJ2-1|.|TRBV12-3/TRBV12-4
CASSFQTTAYNEQFF
TGTGCCAGCAGTTTCCAAACTACGGCCTACAATGAGCAGTTCTTC
>.|TRBJ1-5|.|TRBV4-1
CASSQDEAGYQPQHF
TGCGCCAGCAGCCAAGACGAAGCCGGATATCAGCCCCAGCATTTT
>.|TRBJ1-5|.|TRBV19
CASSLSVSQPQHF
TGTGCCAGTAGTCTCAGCGTTAGTCAGCCCCAGCATTTT
>once|TRBJ2-5|.|TRBV6-5
CASSYSLETQYF
TGTGCCAGCAGTTACTCCTTAGAGACCCAGTACTTC
>.|TRBJ1-2|.|TRBV3-1
CASSQGRETNYGYTF
TGTGCCAGCAGCCAAGGAAGGGAAACTAACTATGGCTACACCTTC
>.|TRBJ2-5|.|TRBV6-1
CASSGTGEETQYF
TGTGCCAGCAGTGGTACAGGAGAAGAGACCCAGTACTTC
>once|TRBJ1-5|TRBD1|TRBV6-5
CASSYHGQGKGSRQPQHF
TGTGCCAGCAGTTACCACGGACAGGGGAAGGGTTCAAGGCAGCCCCAGCATTTT
>.|TRBJ2-1|.|TRBV3-1
CASSQAPGVGFF
TGTGCCAGCAGCCAAGCTCCCGGTGTAGGCTTCTTC
>.|TRBJ1-2|.|TRBV29-1
CSVWSVYGYTF
TGCAGCGTCTGGTCTGTCTATGGCTACACCTTC
>.|TRBJ2-5|.|TRBV7-2
CASSGGRETQYF
TGTGCCAGCAGCGGGGGGAGGGAGACCCAGTACTTC
>few|TRBJ1-6|.|TRBV11-1
CASSFTGKDSPLHF
TGTGCCAGCAGCTTTACAGGGAAGGATTCACCCCTCCACTTT
>.|TRBJ2-6|TRBD1|TRBV5-4
CASSLGQGAGANVLTF
TGTGCCAGCAGCTTGGGACAGGGGGCTGGGGCCAACGTCCTGACTTTC
>.|TRBJ2-7|.|TRBV18
CASSPRDGAYEQYF
TGTGCCAGCTCACCCCGGGACGGTGCCTACGAGCAGTACTTC
>once|TRBJ1-5|.|TRBV6-2/TRBV6-3
CASQLQWISSNQPQHF
TGTGCCAGCCAGTTACAGTGGATTTCGAGCAATCAGCCCCAGCATTTT
>.|TRBJ1-6|.|TRBV3-1
CASSQAGTSPLHF
TGTGCCAGCAGCCAAGCTGGGACCTCACCCCTCCACTTT
>once|TRBJ1-2|.|TRBV10-3
CAISESTGQGGYTF
TGTGCCATCAGTGAGTCCACAGGGCAAGGAGGCTACACCTTC
>once|TRBJ2-1|.|TRBV5-1
CASSLEVYNEQFF
TGCGCCAGCAGCTTGGAGGTCTACAATGAGCAGTTCTTC
>.|TRBJ2-5|.|TRBV20-1
CSARSGGGETQYF
TGCAGTGCCCGTTCGGGGGGCGGGGAGACCCAGTACTTC
>.|TRBJ2-3|TRBD1|TRBV7-2
CASSGTGAGQYF
TGTGCCAGCAGCGGTACAGGGGCGGGGCAGTATTTT
>.|TRBJ2-3|.|TRBV11-2
CASKEGFSTDTQYF
TGTGCCAGCAAGGAGGGGTTTAGCACAGATACGCAGTATTTT
>.|TRBJ1-1|.|TRBV6-5
CASSYADGTEAFF
TGTGCCAGCAGTTACGCGGATGGGACTGAAGCTTTCTTT
>.|TRBJ2-2|TRBD2|TRBV6-5
CASSVSSGGLGGELFF
TGTGCCAGCAGTGTCTCGAGCGGGGGACTCGGCGGGGAGCTGTTTTTT
>.|TRBJ1-4|.|TRBV5-1
CASSLGRGGGEKLFF
TGCGCCAGCAGCTTGGGCCGTGGGGGAGGCGAAAAACTGTTTTTT
>.|TRBJ2-3|TRBD2|TRBV7-2
CASSLVGGGVGDTQYF
TGTGCCAGCAGCTTAGTAGGCGGGGGGGTAGGAGATACGCAGTATTTT
>.|TRBJ2-3|.|TRBV12-3/TRBV12-4
CASKGGGPRGTQYF
TGTGCCAGCAAGGGCGGGGGCCCTCGGGGTACGCAGTATTTT
>.|TRBJ1-1|.|TRBV14
CASSHGLQRAFF
TGTGCCAGCAGCCATGGGTTGCAGAGAGCTTTCTTT
>.|TRBJ2-7|.|TRBV11-2
CASSLVDEQYF
TGTGCCAGCAGCTTGGTGGACGAGCAGTACTTC
>few|TRBJ2-3|.|TRBV5-1
CASSLEQITDTQYF
TGCGCCAGCAGCTTGGAACAGATCACAGATACGCAGTATTTT
>.|TRBJ2-5|.|TRBV20-1
CSARGSSSGQETQYF
TGCAGTGCTAGAGGTAGTTCGTCAGGTCAAGAGACCCAGTACTTC
>.|TRBJ2-7|.|TRBV5-1
CASSLVRTPYEQYF
TGCGCCAGCAGCTTGGTCAGAACCCCCTACGAGCAGTACTTC
>few|TRBJ2-7|.|TRBV6-5
CASRLGLSSYEQYF
TGTGCCAGCAGACTGGGATTAAGCTCCTACGAGCAGTACTTC
>.|TRBJ1-5|.|TRBV21-1
CASSKGGRFGNQPQHF
TGTGCCAGCAGCAAAGGTGGCCGGTTTGGCAATCAGCCCCAGCATTTT
>.|TRBJ2-2|TRBD2|TRBV20-1
CSARGHPPLAGGTGELFF
TGCAGTGCCCGGGGGCACCCACCGCTAGCGGGGGGAACCGGGGAGCTGTTTTTT
>.|TRBJ2-5|.|TRBV6-5
CASSYKETQYF
TGTGCCAGCAGTTACAAAGAGACCCAGTACTTC
>.|TRBJ2-7|TRBD1|TRBV7-6
CASSPNPGQPYEQYF
TGTGCCAGCAGCCCCAACCCGGGACAGCCCTACGAGCAGTACTTC
>.|TRBJ2-2|TRBD1|TRBV5-1
CASSLGQGNLGELFF
TGCGCCAGCAGCTTGGGACAGGGTAATCTCGGGGAGCTGTTTTTT
>once|TRBJ1-5|.|TRBV6-1
CASSWDTNNQPQHF
TGTGCCAGCAGTTGGGACACTAACAATCAGCCCCAGCATTTT
>.|TRBJ1-2|.|TRBV6-5
CASSYSDKLGDGYTF
TGTGCCAGCAGTTACTCTGACAAGTTGGGGGATGGCTACACCTTC
>.|TRBJ2-4|.|TRBV19
CASSILDGKNIQYF
TGTGCCAGTAGTATCTTGGACGGCAAAAACATTCAGTACTTC
>.|TRBJ2-3|.|TRBV19
CASSIARGDTQYF
TGTGCCAGTAGTATAGCCCGGGGAGATACGCAGTATTTT
>.|TRBJ1-1|.|TRBV19
CASKSGRDNTEAFF
TGTGCCAGTAAGTCCGGCAGGGATAACACTGAAGCTTTCTTT
>.|TRBJ2-3|TRBD2|TRBV5-4
CASSLGAGGTDTQYF
TGTGCCAGCAGCTTGGGAGCGGGGGGCACAGATACGCAGTATTTT
>.|TRBJ2-2|TRBD1|TRBV23-1
CASSQSPDRGLRTGELFF
TGCGCCAGCAGTCAATCTCCAGACAGGGGGCTACGAACCGGGGAGCTGTTTTTT
>.|TRBJ2-3|.|TRBV7-2
CASSPGVSTDTQYF
TGTGCCAGCAGCCCGGGTGTTAGCACAGATACGCAGTATTTT
>.|TRBJ2-1|TRBD2|TRBV11-1
CASSPRGSGGYNEQFF
TGTGCCAGCAGCCCTCGCGGTAGCGGGGGTTACAATGAGCAGTTCTTC